This T cell receptor (beta chain) was captured by sequencing in a study of blood T cells in healthy people across ages (dated by TCRdb to 2013 to 2016). As for the study more broadly: In model experiments, template switching captured roughly one uniquely barcoded TCR beta cDNA molecule for every two T cells. Age-related changes in TCR beta repertoire diversity were measured in the study by deep sequencing normalized with unique cDNA molecular identifiers. Donors were grouped into four age groups: young (average roughly 15 years), middle-aged (roughly 37), aged (over 55) and long-lived (around 80). To avoid experimental bias, donors of different ages were randomly spread across the sequencing lanes. The study analyzed two additional independent replicas of 1 million unique cDNA reads from the same blood draw for two donors, one aged 18 to 29 and one aged 80 or older.

CDR1 is given as DFQATT and CDR2 as SNEGSKA, both from the germline V gene (reference sequence). Ends trimmed: V by 5 bases, J by 3 bases; bases unmatched to a gene: 5. CDR3 length: 13 amino acids, cysteine to phenylalanine. Only the CDR3 region is kept as DNA, spanning 39 bases read in frame from base 1. As regards this clonotype: Its antigen is currently not known. No base quality information exists; no much larger clone differs at one position.

The donors were around 39 Caucasian individuals from Russia, aged roughly 6 to 100 years, who were systemically healthy. Ten milliliters of peripheral blood were drawn from each donor into EDTA-treated Vacutainer tubes. Ficoll-Paque density-gradient centrifugation was used to isolate PBMCs, with at least 6 million per sample. Total RNA, at least 5 micrograms per sample, was extracted from PBMCs with Trizol reagent. For every donor, an aliquot of PBMCs went through flow cytometry to measure the percentages of naive CD45RAhigh/CD27high T cells. The library was generated by 5' RACE. The data were produced on an Illumina HiSeq 2500. A second PCR of 7 to 11 cycles was run with a J-beta primer mix and a sample-barcoded 5' primer. Each TCR beta cDNA molecule received a unique molecular identifier from a template-switch 5' adaptor carrying 12 random nucleotides. At least 3 million CDR3-containing paired-end reads were obtained from each sample. First-strand cDNA synthesis was performed from all RNA using the Mint cDNA synthesis kit, with priming by a TRBC-specific oligonucleotide. All cDNA was treated with uracil-DNA glycosylase and then went through a first 18-cycle PCR with the universal primers M1SS and BC2_uni_R. As for the original processing: Each sample was normalized by randomly selecting 1 million high-quality reads, each carrying a distinct molecular identifier. Instead of being binned into consensus sequences, reads that shared molecular identifiers were thrown out. MiTCR, set to a Q25 quality threshold and the strictest error-elimination algorithm, was used for CDR3 identification, clonotype clustering and error correction. A nonparametric unseen species model with Euler transformation was used to estimate a lower bound on total TCR beta diversity. Using fastp at Q25 and MiXCR, TCRdb reprocessed the public reads and kept productive beta chains. Rows are combined by CDR3 protein, so each entry shows the most common genes and DNA. The V and J calls follow TCRdb's processing rather than the paper's. The sample table records 1,500,000 or so distinct CDR3 sequences; roughly two fifths of these occur just once. The ten largest clonotypes hold under 5% of the sample.

What the authors observed across the whole study: Observed TCR beta diversity per million T cells fell roughly linearly with age, and a significant reduction was already apparent by age about 36. Because donor CMV infection status was unknown, age-related changes in expanded clonotypes were potentially confounded. Compared with the aged group, the long-lived group had more naive CD4+ T cells, fewer expanded clones and increased TCR diversity, a pattern suggesting age selection. Since profiling was done on bulk unsorted PBMCs, naive and antigen-experienced compartments could not be conclusively compared. Total diversity estimates from one million sequenced T cells were considered lower bounds and underestimates. The percentage of naive T cells measured by flow cytometry correlated strongly with observed TCR beta diversity.

This chain is built from TRBV20-1 and TRBJ2-7; 9 middle bases align to TRBD2. Sequencing input: blood. This sequence originates from a woman between 18 and 29 years old in good health. The CDR3 reads CSASALAGYEQYF. The DNA reads as follows: TGCAGTGCTTCCGCACTAGCGGGCTACGAGCAGTACTTC.